The 32 T cell receptor beta chains listed next were all sequenced from one sample in a study of T cell responses to AZD1222 COVID-19 vaccine listed by TCRdb under 2021. Preparation of the library involved the immunoSEQ multiplex PCR assay. The clones in this table, taken by TCRdb from immuneACCESS, are in-frame only. Not every clone is retained; where verified, under half of the shortfall comes from an unresolved V gene, and the cause of the rest is unknown. The sample table contains 100,000 to 150,000 clones; only one count was recorded for more than 90% of them. The ten largest clones represent approximately 1.2% of the sample. What the time point label conveys for this sample: about 28 days (+/-7) after the second vaccine dose. The sample here was peripheral blood, taken 28 days after the second AZD1222 dose. These receptors were collected from an adult who received the AZD1222 COVID-19 vaccine.

This clone was seen only once. An end of the junction differs from the germline gene, which may be a read error. The V call is TRBV19, the J call TRBJ2-5; D is unresolved. CDR3 length: 11 residues. CDR1 is LNHDA and CDR2 is SQIVND in the germline V gene (reference sequence). CDR3 nucleotides: TGTGCCAGTAGCATAGAAGAGACCCAGTACTTC. Its translation is CASSIEETQYF.

The chain is built from TRBV19 and TRBJ2-7; a weak D match, TRBD1 (6 bases). The CDR3 extends over 15 amino acids. V lost 4 bases and J lost 3, with 16 bases in between. CDR1 LNHDA and CDR2 SQIVND come from the germline V gene (reference sequence). The CDR3 DNA reads TGTGCCAGTAGTAGCCAGGGGACGCCTTACTACGAGCAGTACTTC. Encoded protein: CASSSQGTPYYEQYF.

This rearrangement joins TRBV9 to TRBJ1-1; D is unresolved. Between the trimmed V and J ends, which lost 2 bases and 4 bases, there was a span of 15 bases. Germline CDR1 SGDLS, CDR2 YYNGEE. The CDR3 consists of 15 residues. The CDR3 reads CASSVRIAGITEAFF. In nucleotides, the CDR3 is TGTGCCAGCAGCGTTCGGATTGCGGGAATCACTGAAGCTTTCTTT. The full variable domain, with the rest looked up from reference TRBV9 and TRBJ1-1, is DSGVTQTPKHLITATGQRVTLRCSPRSGDLSVYWYQQSLDQGLQFLIQYYNGEERAKGNILERFSAQQFPDLHSELNLSSLELGDSALYFCASSVRIAGITEAFFGQGTRLTVV.

The V call is TRBV6-4, the J call TRBJ1-4; D is unclear. Germline CDR1 MRHNA, CDR2 SNTAGT. This CDR3 has 15 residues. The V and J ends lost 6 bases and 3 bases respectively, with 14 bases between them. In nucleotides, the CDR3 is TGTGCCAGCAGCCAGAACGGGCAACCTAATGAAAAACTGTTTTTT. It encodes CASSQNGQPNEKLFF.

The chain has TRBV15 and TRBJ2-3, with TRBD2 matching 12 bases. Trimming at V came to 5 bases and at J to 4 bases, leaving 4 bases not matched to a gene. There are 15 residues in the CDR3. CDR1 is LNHNV and CDR2 is YYDKDF in the germline V gene (reference sequence). In nucleotides, the CDR3 is TGTGCCACCAGCCCTAGCGGGGGGGCTTCAGATACGCAGTATTTT. Its protein is CATSPSGGASDTQYF.

The chain combines TRBV5-1 with TRBJ2-2, with 7 bases matching TRBD2. CDR1 SGHRS and CDR2 YFSETQ come from the germline V gene. The CDR3 totals 15 residues. Germline trimming cut 3 bases from V and 1 base from J; bases unmatched to any gene: 3. The CDR3 nucleotides read TGCGCCAGCAGCTCTAGCGGAATGAACACCGGGGAGCTGTTTTTT. The encoded protein is CASSSSGMNTGELFF.

V gene TRBV9 combines with J gene TRBJ2-6; D unclear. Germline V lookup: CDR1 SGDLS, CDR2 YYNGEE. V lost 0 bases, J lost 4 bases, and 11 bases lay in between. The CDR3 loop spans 16 amino acids. For the CDR3, the DNA is TGTGCCAGCAGCGTAGCTGTCCGACCAGGGGCCAACGTCCTGACTTTC. Translating gives CASSVAVRPGANVLTF.

The chain carries TRBV7-8 and TRBJ2-7; D is uncertain. The ends were cut back, 2 bases at V and 1 base at J, with 12 bases in the middle. The CDR3 has 15 amino acids. The germline gives CDR1 SGHVS, CDR2 FQNEAQ. CDR3 region: CASSLRHPESYEQYF. The CDR3 bases are TGTGCCAGCAGCTTACGACACCCAGAATCCTACGAGCAGTACTTC.

V is TRBV11-1 and J is TRBJ2-7, with D perhaps assigned TRBD1 or TRBD2 (6 bases each). The CDR3 runs to 15 residues. Between the trimmed V and J ends, which lost 6 bases and 0 bases, there was a span of 15 bases. Germline V CDR1 and CDR2: SGHAT, FQDESV (reference sequence). This CDR3 reads CASRIAGGNSYEQYF. DNA of the CDR3: TGTGCCAGCAGAATAGCCGGGGGCAACTCCTACGAGCAGTACTTC.

CDR3 residues: CASSHGDTSYEQYF. In nucleotides, the CDR3 is TGTGCCAGCTCACATGGGGACACCTCCTACGAGCAGTACTTC. The rearrangement joins TRBV18 to TRBJ2-7, with a weak D call TRBD1 (6 bases). CDR3 length: 14 residues. The V and J ends lost 4 bases and 0 bases respectively, with 10 bases between them. The germline CDR1 and CDR2 sequences are KGHSH and LQKENI.

The rearrangement joins TRBV27 to TRBJ2-1, with TRBD1 matching 8 bases. The CDR3 sequence is 14 residues long. The trim removed 5 bases at V and 7 bases at J, leaving 7 bases unmatched. Germline V CDR1 and CDR2: MNHEY, SMNVEV (reference sequence). CDR3 nucleotide sequence: TGTGCCAGCAGTGTCTGGACAGGGCGGAATGAGCAGTTCTTC. Translation gives CASSVWTGRNEQFF.

This chain joins TRBV7-2 and TRBJ2-1, with 7 positions matching TRBD1. The CDR3 length is 15 residues. The germline V gene encodes CDR1 SGHTA and CDR2 FQGNSA. J gave up 7 bases and V 1 base, and 7 bases lay outside the gene matches. The CDR3 DNA reads as TGTGCCAGCAGCTTAGAACAGGGGATGATGAATGAGCAGTTCTTC. Protein sequence: CASSLEQGMMNEQFF.

This clone was observed a single time. The chain employs TRBV2 and TRBJ2-3, with D perhaps assigned TRBD1 or TRBD2 (7 bases each). The V gene lost 6 bases and the J gene lost 4 bases, with 17 bases spanning the gap. The CDR3 spans 15 residues. CDR1 and CDR2 (germline): SNHLY, FYNNEI. Here the CDR3 DNA reads TGTGCCAGCAGAGCGGGACAGAATCCGTCAGATACGCAGTATTTT. It specifies CASRAGQNPSDTQYF.

The genes are TRBV5-1 and TRBJ1-2; the match to TRBD1 covers 11 bases. With 4 bases clipped from V and 2 bases from J, the junction kept 4 bases outside the gene matches. CDR3 length equals 15 residues. Germline V gene lookup returns CDR1 SGHRS and CDR2 YFSETQ. The CDR3, as DNA: TGCGCCAGCAGCCCTGGGGACAGGGGGAACTATGGCTACACCTTC. Its protein product is CASSPGDRGNYGYTF.

V gene TRBV19 combines with J gene TRBJ2-1; 10 bases map to TRBD2. CDR1 is LNHDA, CDR2 SQIVND, per germline (reference sequence). After removal of 1 base from V and 7 bases from J, the junction contained 10 bases not matched to a gene. CDR3 length equals 17 residues. The CDR3 coding sequence is TGTGCCAGTAGTATAGCTCTCAGCGGGGGGGCCGGGAATGAGCAGTTCTTC. This encodes CASSIALSGGAGNEQFF. The whole variable domain, filled in from reference TRBV19 and TRBJ2-1, reads DGGITQSPKYLFRKEGQNVTLSCEQNLNHDAMYWYRQDPGQGLRLIYYSQIVNDFQKGDIAEGYSVSREKKESFPLTVTSAQKNPTAFYLCASSIALSGGAGNEQFFGPGTRLTVL.

The gene calls are TRBV11-3 and TRBJ2-1, with D maybe TRBD2 (6 bases). This CDR3 has 13 residues. V lost 1 base to trimming and J lost 6 bases, with 7 bases between them. Germline CDR1 SGHNT, CDR2 YENEEA. In DNA form, the CDR3 reads TGTGCCAGCAGCTTAGTCGGGGGCAATGAGCAGTTCTTC. Its translation is CASSLVGGNEQFF. The whole variable domain, remainder taken from reference TRBV11-3 and TRBJ2-1, is EAGVVQSPRYKIIEKKQPVAFWCNPISGHNTLYWYLQNLGQGPELLIRYENEEAVDDSQLPKDRFSAERLKGVDSTLKIQPAELGDSAVYLCASSLVGGNEQFFGPGTRLTVL.

The J gene is TRBJ2-1, the V gene TRBV5-1; 10 bases fit TRBD1. Losses at the gene ends were 2 bases for V and 2 bases for J; bases not matched to a gene: 4. From germline, CDR1 is SGHRS and CDR2 YFSETQ. The CDR3 contains 16 residues. The CDR3 loop is CASSLRQGAAYNEQFF. The CDR3 nucleotides are TGCGCCAGCAGCTTACGACAGGGGGCTGCCTACAATGAGCAGTTCTTC.

The chain links TRBV30 to TRBJ1-2; D is ambiguous. Germline assignment: CDR1 GTSNPN and CDR2 SVGIG (reference sequence). Trimming took off 3 bases at V and 2 bases at J, with 4 bases between the two ends. This CDR3 has 11 amino acids. For the CDR3, the DNA is TGTGCCTGGAGCCCGAACTATGGCTACACCTTC. Its translation is CAWSPNYGYTF.

This chain links TRBV5-1 with TRBJ1-2, with D maybe TRBD1 (6 bases). This CDR3 has 15 residues. Germline lookup yields CDR1 SGHRS and CDR2 YFSETQ. V lost 0 bases and J lost 3, with 12 bases in between. The CDR3 DNA is TGCGCCAGCAGCTTGGCCACAGGGCGGGACTATGGCTACACCTTC. Translating gives CASSLATGRDYGYTF.

This sequence joins TRBV12-3 or TRBV12-4 and TRBJ1-6; 7 bases are shared with TRBD1. The junction had 4 bases not matched to a gene; V was cut back by 6 bases and J by 8 bases. The CDR3 has 13 amino acids. In DNA, the CDR3 is TGTGCCAGCAGCCAGGGGGAATATTCACCCCTCCACTTT. Protein product: CASSQGEYSPLHF.

This clone was found a few times. This chain uses TRBV3-1 (or the pseudogene TRBV3-2) with TRBJ1-5; 9 bases are a match to TRBD1. V shed 1 base, J shed 6 bases, and the junction held 10 bases outside the gene matches. This CDR3 has 17 amino acids. CDR1 and CDR2 (germline): LGHDT, YNNKEL (reference sequence). The CDR3 is CASSQATGQGGFQPQHF. DNA for the CDR3: TGTGCCAGCAGCCAAGCGACGGGACAGGGTGGCTTTCAGCCCCAGCATTTT.

J is TRBJ2-7 and V is TRBV28, with D possibly matching TRBD1 (5 bases). The CDR3 length is 12 residues. Germline CDR1 is MDHEN and CDR2 is SYDVKM. Trimming removed 7 bases from V and 9 bases from J, with 16 bases in between. The CDR3 bases are TGTGCCAGCATGGGGCCACAAGGATGGCAGTACTTC. Translating gives CASMGPQGWQYF.

This chain's CDR3 is CASSQREGNQPQHF. The CDR3 bases are TGTGCCAGCAGCCAACGAGAAGGGAATCAGCCCCAGCATTTT. The chain carries TRBV4-2 and TRBJ1-5, with D hard to call. The CDR3 is 14 residues long. CDR1 is LGHNA, CDR2 YNFKEQ, per germline. Trimming stripped 2 bases from V and 4 bases from J, with 9 bases between.

The CDR3 DNA follows: TGTGCCAGCAGTTGGGGAGGGACCAATCAGCCCCAGCATTTT. As protein: CASSWGGTNQPQHF. The J gene is TRBJ1-5, the V gene TRBV27, with a possible D match to TRBD1 (5 bases). Germline V gene lookup returns CDR1 MNHEY and CDR2 SMNVEV (reference sequence). V was pared by 4 bases and J by 3 bases, with 10 bases between. This CDR3 has 14 amino acids.

This CDR3 is CASSRTGGDSPLHF. DNA of the CDR3: TGTGCCAGCAGCCGGACAGGGGGCGACTCACCCCTCCACTTT. This chain joins TRBV3-1 (or the pseudogene TRBV3-2) and TRBJ1-6; 11 positions agree with TRBD1. The V segment lost 4 bases and the J segment 10 bases; nucleotides outside the gene matches: 3. CDR1 LGHDT and CDR2 YNNKEL come from the germline V gene (reference sequence). There are 14 residues in the CDR3.

This clone has just a few counts. The CDR3 spells CASSVYDSGRRETQYF. CDR3 bases: TGTGCCAGCAGCGTATACGATAGCGGGAGGAGAGAGACCCAGTACTTC. The chain employs TRBV9 and TRBJ2-5; 10 bases align to TRBD2. Per germline, CDR1 SGDLS and CDR2 YYNGEE. Trimming took 1 base from V and 4 from J; bases not matched to a gene: 7. The CDR3 has 16 amino acids.

This clone was seen a single time. The V and J genes are TRBV18 and TRBJ2-7; 8 nucleotides line up with TRBD1. The V gene end was trimmed by 0 bases and the J gene end by 6 bases; junction bases not matched to a gene: 13. The CDR3 sequence is 17 residues long. The germline gives CDR1 KGHSH, CDR2 LQKENI. CDR3 coding DNA: TGTGCCAGCTCACCACCGACTGGGGACAGGACCGGCCGCGAGCAGTACTTC. Its translation: CASSPPTGDRTGREQYF.

This clone was found a few times. The CDR3 loop reads CASSDSSSGSSAGELFF. The CDR3 bases are TGTGCCAGCAGTGACTCCTCTAGCGGGAGTTCAGCCGGGGAGCTGTTTTTT. This chain connects TRBV6-4 to TRBJ2-2, with 10 bases fitting TRBD2. V shed 0 bases, J shed 6 bases, and the junction held 7 bases outside the gene matches. Germline CDR1 and CDR2: MRHNA and SNTAGT. The CDR3 length is 17 residues.

The rearrangement uses TRBV19 and TRBJ2-5; 11 nucleotides agree with TRBD2. V lost 3 bases, J lost 5 bases, and 8 bases stayed unmatched. Germline-derived CDR1 and CDR2 are LNHDA and SQIVND (reference sequence). The CDR3 contains 16 residues. The CDR3 DNA reads TGTGCCAGTAGTATGGGGGGTCTAGCGGGAGGTGAGACCCAGTACTTC. Translating gives CASSMGGLAGGETQYF. The variable domain in full, completed from reference TRBV19 and TRBJ2-5, reads DGGITQSPKYLFRKEGQNVTLSCEQNLNHDAMYWYRQDPGQGLRLIYYSQIVNDFQKGDIAEGYSVSREKKESFPLTVTSAQKNPTAFYLCASSMGGLAGGETQYFGPGTRLLVL.

The chain carries TRBV3-1 (or the pseudogene TRBV3-2) and TRBJ1-6; 7 bases map to TRBD1. The CDR3 length is 16 residues. Germline trimming cut 0 bases from V and 8 bases from J; bases unmatched to any gene: 7. CDR1 and CDR2 (germline): LGHDT, YNNKEL (reference sequence). For the CDR3, the DNA is TGTGCCAGCAGCCAAGATCAGGGCCAGGGGGATTCACCCCTCCACTTT. Encoded protein: CASSQDQGQGDSPLHF.

The V and J genes are TRBV29-1 and TRBJ2-3, with D unresolved. V shed 5 bases and J shed 1 base, with 7 bases lying between them. From germline, CDR1 is SQVTM and CDR2 ANQGSEA. This CDR3 has 12 amino acids. This CDR3 is CSVFRGTDTQYF. The CDR3 DNA is TGCAGCGTTTTCCGGGGCACAGATACGCAGTATTTT.

The V call is TRBV10-3, the J call TRBJ1-3; D uncertain. Trimming took 0 bases from V and 7 from J, leaving 10 bases between them. From germline, CDR1 is ENHRY and CDR2 SYGVKD. This CDR3 is 14 amino acids long. In nucleotides, the CDR3 is TGTGCCATCAGTGAGTCCTCCAGGTGGAACACCATATATTTT. Its protein product is CAISESSRWNTIYF.